This T cell receptor (beta chain) was identified during a study of persistence of HIV-infected CD4 T cells. With regard to this clone: Its antigen is currently unknown.

Cells were stimulated with overlapping HIV-1 Gag 15-mer peptides. Sorting of responding CD4+ T cells relied on upregulated CD40 ligand together with CD69. The CDR3 is 15 amino acids. From germline, CDR1 is SGHTA and CDR2 FQGNSA. V dropped 1 base and J dropped 6 bases, with 13 bases sitting between them. This was the immunoSEQ version 4 assay in survey mode. Generated by immunoSEQ multiplex PCR, the TCRdb table keeps only in-frame clones and is missing some. Of about 27,000 clones listed, around 72% are singletons. The clonotype was recovered from an adult man with HIV who was CMV-seropositive. Sequenced here: CD4+ T cells sorted from PBMCs after roughly 17-hour stimulation, sampled from a patient who received antiretroviral therapy. V gene TRBV7-2 combines with J gene TRBJ1-5, with D tentatively TRBD1 (6 bases). DNA of the CDR3: TGTGCCAGCAGCTTAGAGGGGGGCAGGGCTCAGCCCCAGCATTTT. Its protein product is CASSLEGGRAQPQHF.